The 15 T cell receptor beta chains below come from one sample, sequenced in a study of long-term antiretroviral therapy in people with HIV. Survey-level immunoSEQ v3.0 assays were run. Profiled with immunoSEQ multiplex PCR; TCRdb holds only in-frame clones, not every one. The sample holds about 33,000 clones, 70% to 80% seen once. The sequences come from unsorted PBMCs, collected 2 years after starting antiretroviral therapy. These receptors all stem from a woman aged 45-65 years with HIV.

The chain has TRBV29-1 and TRBJ2-5; D call uncertain. CDR3 size: 12 residues. CDR1 and CDR2 (germline): SQVTM, ANQGSEA. The CDR3 loop reads CSHPGLSETQYF. The CDR3 DNA reads TGCAGTCATCCCGGTCTGAGCGAGACCCAGTACTTC.

J is TRBJ2-7 and V is TRBV6-6; 7 positions match TRBD1. CDR3 size: 13 residues. Germline assignment: CDR1 MNHNY and CDR2 SVGAGI (reference sequence). V dropped 6 bases and J dropped 3; count of bases not matched to a gene: 5. This CDR3 reads CASSSRDSYEQYV. The CDR3 region has the DNA TGTGCCAGCAGCTCCCGGGACAGCTACGAGCAGTACGTC.

The chain links TRBV6-1 to TRBJ2-5; perhaps D is TRBD1 or TRBD2 (5 bases each). The CDR3 has 17 residues. The germline V gene has CDR1 MNHNS and CDR2 SASEGT. V was trimmed by 0 bases and J by 1 base, leaving 15 bases between them. The CDR3 coding sequence is TGTGCCAGCAGTGAAGCAAGGCGGTCAGGGACCCAAGAGACCCAGTACTTC. Translation: CASSEARRSGTQETQYF.

V is TRBV9 and J is TRBJ1-6; 8 bases line up with TRBD1. V dropped 0 bases and J dropped 7; count of bases not matched to a gene: 6. Germline V gene data show CDR1 as SGDLS and CDR2 as YYNGEE. The CDR3 is made up of 16 amino acids. The CDR3 bases are TGTGCCAGCAGCGTAGGCCAGGGGGCCCAAAATTCACCCCTCCACTTT. This gives the protein CASSVGQGAQNSPLHF.

The genes are TRBV2 and TRBJ1-1; 9 bases fit TRBD1. The V gene end was trimmed by 8 bases and the J gene end by 1 base; junction bases not matched to a gene: 11. CDR3 length: 16 residues. Germline CDR1 is SNHLY and CDR2 is FYNNEI. The CDR3 bases are TGTGCCAGCGGACCGAGGACAGGGGCAACGAACACTGAAGCTTTCTTT. Amino acids: CASGPRTGATNTEAFF.

The chain links TRBV5-1 to TRBJ2-3; 10 bases match TRBD2. Germline V lookup: CDR1 SGHRS, CDR2 YFSETQ. After removal of 2 bases from V and 2 bases from J, the junction contained 14 bases not matched to a gene. The length of the CDR3 is 19 residues. The CDR3, as DNA: TGCGCCAGCAGCTTTGTTCCGCAAGCTAGCGGGGGTATCACAGATACGCAGTATTTT. Translation gives CASSFVPQASGGITDTQYF.

The chain has TRBV2 and TRBJ1-5; D is undetermined. Germline V gene lookup returns CDR1 SNHLY and CDR2 FYNNEI. Trimming cost V 3 bases and J 4 bases, with 16 bases left between them. This CDR3 spans 16 amino acids. This CDR3 reads CASSEDGIMGNQPQHF. In nucleotides, the CDR3 is TGTGCCAGCAGTGAGGACGGGATTATGGGGAATCAGCCCCAGCATTTT.

The chain joins TRBV5-4 to TRBJ1-5; D uncertain. The ends were cut back, 4 bases at V and 3 bases at J, with 11 bases in the middle. The CDR3 is 14 amino acids. CDR1 and CDR2 (germline): SGHNT, YYREEE (reference sequence). CDR3 DNA: TGTGCCAGCAGCCGGGCGGGTTACAATCAGCCCCAGCATTTT. Residues: CASSRAGYNQPQHF.

This chain uses TRBV7-2 with TRBJ2-7; 8 positions match TRBD1. The CDR3 has 18 amino acids. V gave up 5 bases and J gave up 2 bases; unmatched junction bases: 17. The germline V gene has CDR1 SGHTA and CDR2 FQGNSA. The CDR3, as DNA: TGTGCCAGCAGCATAACGGGACTCGACACAGGGGGTACCTACGAGCAGTACTTC. Residues: CASSITGLDTGGTYEQYF. The whole variable domain, remainder taken from reference TRBV7-2 and TRBJ2-7, is GAGVSQSPSNKVTEKGKDVELRCDPISGHTALYWYRQSLGQGLEFLIYFQGNSAPDKSGLPSDRFSAERTGGSVSTLTIQRTQQEDSAVYLCASSITGLDTGGTYEQYFGPGTRLTVT.

The CDR3 DNA reads as TGCAGTGCTAGAGATGCCAATGAGCAGTTCTTC. Amino acid sequence: CSARDANEQFF. The chain employs TRBV20-1 and TRBJ2-1; D remains unclear. The CDR3 covers 11 residues. Deletions cut 0 bases from V and 6 bases from J, with 3 bases between. Germline values: CDR1 DFQATT, CDR2 SNEGSKA (reference sequence).

This rearrangement joins TRBV13 to TRBJ1-2, with no clear D. V gave up 5 bases and J gave up 4 bases, with 17 bases separating them. The germline CDR1 and CDR2 sequences are PRHDT and FYEKMQ (reference sequence). The CDR3 spans 15 residues. The CDR3 protein is CASSPPMTVVYGYTF. The CDR3, as DNA: TGTGCCAGCAGCCCGCCTATGACGGTAGTCTATGGCTACACCTTC. The full variable domain, its missing parts supplied by reference TRBV13 and TRBJ1-2, is AAGVIQSPRHLIKEKRETATLKCYPIPRHDTVYWYQQGPGQDPQFLISFYEKMQSDKGSIPDRFSAQQFSDYHSELNMSSLELGDSALYFCASSPPMTVVYGYTFGSGTRLTVV.

The CDR3 DNA reads TGTGCCAGCAGCTTATTCGGCTCTGGGGCCAACGTCCTGACTTTC. Residues: CASSLFGSGANVLTF. The chain combines TRBV7-9 with TRBJ2-6; no clear D gene. Trimming removed 2 bases from V and 0 bases from J, with 5 bases in between. The CDR3 is 15 residues long. The germline gives CDR1 SEHNR, CDR2 FQNEAQ (reference sequence).

This clone was recorded a few times. CDR3 in amino acids: CASSQGRNTEAFF. The CDR3, as DNA: TGCGCCAGCAGCCAAGGCCGAAACACTGAAGCTTTCTTT. The chain employs TRBV4-1 and TRBJ1-1; D unclear. The CDR3 has 13 amino acids. Trimming removed 1 base from V and 2 bases from J, with 5 bases in between. CDR1 and CDR2 from the germline V gene are MGHRA and YSYEKL.

The V and J genes are TRBV4-1 and TRBJ1-3; no reliable D call. Germline V gene data show CDR1 as MGHRA and CDR2 as YSYEKL. The CDR3 covers 14 residues. The V and J ends lost 8 bases and 0 bases respectively, with 11 bases between them. CDR3 sequence reads: CASGVQSSGNTIYF. CDR3 nucleotide sequence: TGCGCCAGCGGGGTCCAGAGCTCTGGAAACACCATATATTTT.

This clone was detected only a few times. The chain recombines TRBV27 with TRBJ2-7; weak D call: TRBD1 (5 bases). Germline V gives CDR1 MNHEY, CDR2 SMNVEV (reference sequence). This CDR3 comprises 14 residues. The V and J ends lost 3 bases and 4 bases respectively, with 13 bases between them. CDR3 DNA: TGTGCCAGCAGTTTTCGCAGGGTAGGGTACGAGCAGTACTTC. Encoded protein: CASSFRRVGYEQYF.